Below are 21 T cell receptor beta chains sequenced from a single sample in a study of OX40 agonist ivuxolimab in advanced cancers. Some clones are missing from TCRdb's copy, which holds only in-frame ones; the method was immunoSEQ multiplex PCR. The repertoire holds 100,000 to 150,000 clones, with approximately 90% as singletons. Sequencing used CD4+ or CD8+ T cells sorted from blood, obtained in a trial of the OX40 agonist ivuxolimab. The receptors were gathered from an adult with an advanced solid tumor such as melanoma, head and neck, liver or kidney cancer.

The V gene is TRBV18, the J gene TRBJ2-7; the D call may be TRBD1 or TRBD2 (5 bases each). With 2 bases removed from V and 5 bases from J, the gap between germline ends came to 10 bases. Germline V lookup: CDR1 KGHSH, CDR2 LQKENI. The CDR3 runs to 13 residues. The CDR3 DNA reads TGTGCCAGCTCACCAGCAGGGAGCAACGAGCAGTACTTC. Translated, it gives CASSPAGSNEQYF.

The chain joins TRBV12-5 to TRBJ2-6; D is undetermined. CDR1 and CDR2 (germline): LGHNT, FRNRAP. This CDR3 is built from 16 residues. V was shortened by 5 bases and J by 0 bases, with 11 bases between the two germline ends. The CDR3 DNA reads TGTGCTAGTGGTCGTGAGATCGGCTCTGGGGCCAACGTCCTGACTTTC. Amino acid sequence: CASGREIGSGANVLTF.

CDR3 loop: CASSQQGSGANVLTF. For the CDR3, the DNA is TGTGCCAGCAGCCAACAGGGCTCTGGGGCCAACGTCCTGACTTTC. The rearrangement joins TRBV28 to TRBJ2-6, with D perhaps matching TRBD1 (6 bases). Germline V CDR1 and CDR2: MDHEN, SYDVKM. V lost 6 bases and J 0 bases, leaving 9 bases between the germline ends. This CDR3 region has 15 residues.

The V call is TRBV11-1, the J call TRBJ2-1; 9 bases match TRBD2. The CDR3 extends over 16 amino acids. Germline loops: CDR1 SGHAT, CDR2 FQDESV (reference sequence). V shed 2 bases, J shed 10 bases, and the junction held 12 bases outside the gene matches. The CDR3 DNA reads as TGTGCCAGCAGCTTAAGGGCGGGAGGGATAAAGGGGGAGCAGTTCTTC. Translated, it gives CASSLRAGGIKGEQFF.

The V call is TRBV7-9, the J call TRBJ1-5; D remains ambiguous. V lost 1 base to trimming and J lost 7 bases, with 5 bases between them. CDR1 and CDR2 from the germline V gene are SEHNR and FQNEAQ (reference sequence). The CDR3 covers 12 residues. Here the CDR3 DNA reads TGTGCCAGCAGCTTAGAAGGGCAGCCCCAGCATTTT. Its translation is CASSLEGQPQHF.

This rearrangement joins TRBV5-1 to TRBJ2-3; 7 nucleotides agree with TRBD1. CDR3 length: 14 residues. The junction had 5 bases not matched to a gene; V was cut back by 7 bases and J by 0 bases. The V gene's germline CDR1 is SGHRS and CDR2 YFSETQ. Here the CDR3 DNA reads TGCGCCAGCCTACAGGGGCCTAGCACAGATACGCAGTATTTT. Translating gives CASLQGPSTDTQYF.

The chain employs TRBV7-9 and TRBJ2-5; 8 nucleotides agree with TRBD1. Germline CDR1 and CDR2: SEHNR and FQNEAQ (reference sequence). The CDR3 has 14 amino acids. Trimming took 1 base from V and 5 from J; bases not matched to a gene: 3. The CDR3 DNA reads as TGTGCCAGCAGCTTAGTCAGGGGGCTGGAGACCCAGTACTTC. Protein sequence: CASSLVRGLETQYF.

The CDR3 DNA follows: TGTGCCAGCAGCTTAGCGACAGGGTCCTATGGCTACACCTTC. Translation gives CASSLATGSYGYTF. V usage is TRBV7-9 and J usage is TRBJ1-2; 7 nucleotides line up with TRBD1. This CDR3 has 14 amino acids. Germline CDR1 is SEHNR and CDR2 is FQNEAQ (reference sequence). V was clipped by 0 bases and J by 4 bases; unmatched bases: 2.

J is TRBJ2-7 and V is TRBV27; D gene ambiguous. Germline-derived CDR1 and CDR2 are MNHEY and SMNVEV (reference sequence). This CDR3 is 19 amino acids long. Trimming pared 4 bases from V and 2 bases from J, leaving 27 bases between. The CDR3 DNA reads TGTGCCAGCAGTTCCCTTGCAGCTTCGACATTAAGTTACGCCTACGAGCAGTACTTC. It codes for CASSSLAASTLSYAYEQYF.

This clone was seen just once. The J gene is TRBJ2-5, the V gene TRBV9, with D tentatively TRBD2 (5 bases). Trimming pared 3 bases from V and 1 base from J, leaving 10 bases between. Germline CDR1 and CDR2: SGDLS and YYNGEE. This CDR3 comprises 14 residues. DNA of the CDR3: TGTGCCAGCAGCGGGAGGTCGCCCCAAGAGACCCAGTACTTC. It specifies CASSGRSPQETQYF.

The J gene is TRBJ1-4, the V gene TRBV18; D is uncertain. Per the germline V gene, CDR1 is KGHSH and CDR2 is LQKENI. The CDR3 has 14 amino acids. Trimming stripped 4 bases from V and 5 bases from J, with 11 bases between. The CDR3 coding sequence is TGTGCCAGCTCACTCGAAGGGAAGAATGAAAAACTGTTTTTT. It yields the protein CASSLEGKNEKLFF.

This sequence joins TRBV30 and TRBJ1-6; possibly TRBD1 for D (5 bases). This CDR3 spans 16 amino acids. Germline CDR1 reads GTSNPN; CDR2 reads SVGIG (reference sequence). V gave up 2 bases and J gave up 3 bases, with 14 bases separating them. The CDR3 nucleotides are TGTGCCTGGAGTTACAGGTTGCCCCACTATAATTCACCCCTCCACTTT. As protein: CAWSYRLPHYNSPLHF.

This CDR3 reads CASRGQGGGNQPQHF. In DNA, the CDR3 is TGTGCCAGCAGGGGACAGGGTGGAGGCAATCAGCCCCAGCATTTT. The rearrangement links TRBV6-5 to TRBJ1-5, with 9 bases lining up with TRBD1. There are 15 residues in the CDR3. CDR1 is MNHEY, CDR2 SVGAGI, per germline. V dropped 6 bases and J dropped 2; count of bases not matched to a gene: 5.

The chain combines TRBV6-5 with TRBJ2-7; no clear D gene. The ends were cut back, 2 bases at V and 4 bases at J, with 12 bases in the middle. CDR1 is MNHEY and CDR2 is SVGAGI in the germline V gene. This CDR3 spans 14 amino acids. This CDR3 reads CASSYSRYRYEQYF. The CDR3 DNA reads TGTGCCAGCAGTTACAGTCGGTATAGGTACGAGCAGTACTTC.

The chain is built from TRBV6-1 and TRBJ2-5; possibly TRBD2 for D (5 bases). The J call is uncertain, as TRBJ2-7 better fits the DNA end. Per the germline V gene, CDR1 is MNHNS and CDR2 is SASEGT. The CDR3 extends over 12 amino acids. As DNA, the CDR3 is TGTGCCAGCCGGAGGCAGCCTTACGAGCAGTACTTC. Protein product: CASRRQPYEQYF.

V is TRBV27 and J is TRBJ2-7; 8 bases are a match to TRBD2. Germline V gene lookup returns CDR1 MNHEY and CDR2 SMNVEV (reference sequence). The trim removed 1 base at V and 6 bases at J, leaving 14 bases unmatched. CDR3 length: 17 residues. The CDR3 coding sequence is TGTGCCAGCAGTTTATTTGTTGGGGGAGGGACTAGACGCGAGCAGTACTTC. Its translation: CASSLFVGGGTRREQYF.

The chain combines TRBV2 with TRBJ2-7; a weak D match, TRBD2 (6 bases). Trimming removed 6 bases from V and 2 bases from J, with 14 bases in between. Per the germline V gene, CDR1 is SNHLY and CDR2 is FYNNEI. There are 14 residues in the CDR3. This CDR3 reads CASRSQLAAYEQYF. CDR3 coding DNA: TGTGCCAGCAGGAGCCAACTAGCAGCCTACGAGCAGTACTTC.

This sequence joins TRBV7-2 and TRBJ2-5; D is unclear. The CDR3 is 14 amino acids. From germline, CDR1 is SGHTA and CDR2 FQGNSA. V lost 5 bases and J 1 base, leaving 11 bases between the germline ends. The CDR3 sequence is CASSAQTSQETQYF. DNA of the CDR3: TGTGCCAGCAGCGCCCAGACATCCCAAGAGACCCAGTACTTC.

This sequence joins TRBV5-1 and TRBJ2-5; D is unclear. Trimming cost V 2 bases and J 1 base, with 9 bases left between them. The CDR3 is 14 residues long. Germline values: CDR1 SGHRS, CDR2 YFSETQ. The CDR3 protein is CASSFTAVQETQYF. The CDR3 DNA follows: TGCGCCAGCAGCTTCACGGCAGTCCAAGAGACCCAGTACTTC.

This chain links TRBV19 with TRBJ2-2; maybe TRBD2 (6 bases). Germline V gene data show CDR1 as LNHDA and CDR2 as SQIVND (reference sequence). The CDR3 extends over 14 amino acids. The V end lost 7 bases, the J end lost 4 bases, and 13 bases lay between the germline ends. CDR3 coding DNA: TGTGCCAGTACCCTGGGGGGATTCACCGGGGAGCTGTTTTTT. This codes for CASTLGGFTGELFF.

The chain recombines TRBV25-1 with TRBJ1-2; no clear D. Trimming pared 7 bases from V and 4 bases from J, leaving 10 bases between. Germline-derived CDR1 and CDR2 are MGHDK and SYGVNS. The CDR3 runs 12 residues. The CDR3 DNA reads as TGTGCCAGCATGGGCGGCCTCTATGGCTACACCTTC. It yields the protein CASMGGLYGYTF.